The rows below give T cell receptor beta chains drawn from one sample of a study of fetal regulatory T cell absence and autoimmunity. The protocol was immunoSEQ multiplex PCR, while the TCRdb copy is restricted to in-frame clones and leaves out a portion. The sample yields some 87,000 clones, about two thirds seen once. Sequences were obtained from pancreas tissue. These receptor sequences come from a male donor with IPEX syndrome. Each CDR3 is given with its conserved first and last residue. Each record gives: clone size, J gene, D gene, V gene, CDR3 DNA, CDR3 protein. D genes are given only for firm matches. Where a row states a size, it is once, few, many or the class of an expanded clone; other rows omit it.

>-|TRBJ2-6|-|TRBV4-3
TGCGCCAGCAGCCAAGATCACTCTGGGGCCAACGTCCTGACTTTC
CASSQDHSGANVLTF
>-|TRBJ1-2|TRBD1|TRBV19
TGTGCCAGTAGTTCCCGACAGGGGGCTAACTATGGCTACACCTTC
CASSSRQGANYGYTF
>-|TRBJ2-3|TRBD2|TRBV19
TGTGCCAGTAGTATAGCGGGGGGGCACACAGATACGCAGTATTTT
CASSIAGGHTDTQYF
>-|TRBJ2-7|TRBD1|TRBV6-1
TGTGCCAGCAGTGAAGCGGCAGGGGGCTACGAGCAGTACTTC
CASSEAAGGYEQYF
>-|TRBJ2-1|TRBD2|TRBV4-1
TGCGCCAGCAGCCAAGAGGTAGCGGGGGCGTACAATGAGCAGTTCTTC
CASSQEVAGAYNEQFF
>-|TRBJ2-5|-|TRBV7-2
TGTGCCAGCAGCTTGGCCCCACCGGGACTGGAAGAGACCCAGTACTTC
CASSLAPPGLEETQYF
>-|TRBJ2-7|-|TRBV11-1
TGTGCCAGCAGCTTAGCGGTTGGGACGGGCGACGAGCAGTACTTC
CASSLAVGTGDEQYF
>once|TRBJ1-3|-|TRBV14
TGTGCCAGCAGCCCTATACGGGGGCGGGGAAACACCATATATTTT
CASSPIRGRGNTIYF
>-|TRBJ2-1|TRBD2|TRBV13
TGTGCCAGCAGCTCAGCGATTCTAGCGGGGGAGACTAGCTACAATGAGCAGTTCTTC
CASSSAILAGETSYNEQFF
>-|TRBJ2-1|TRBD1|TRBV5-5
TGTGCCAGCAGCTTGCTGGGGACAGGGGGCAATGAGCAGTTCTTC
CASSLLGTGGNEQFF
>-|TRBJ2-7|-|TRBV1
TGCACCAGCAGCCAAGATCCCCGACAGGGAAGCGAGCAGTACTTC
CTSSQDPRQGSEQYF
>-|TRBJ2-5|-|TRBV10-3
TGTGCCATCAGTGAAAGTTCCGGGACGTCCCAGTACTTC
CAISESSGTSQYF
>-|TRBJ2-1|-|TRBV21-1
TGTGCCAGCAGCAGGACAGGGTCGCGCCCCTACAACAATGAGCAGTTCTTC
CASSRTGSRPYNNEQFF
>once|TRBJ2-7|TRBD2|TRBV12-5
TGTGCTAGTGGTTTGGGGAGCGGGAGGTCCTACGAGCAGTACTTC
CASGLGSGRSYEQYF
>few|TRBJ2-7|-|TRBV5-4
TGTGCCAGCAGCTTCTCGAGGCGTCCGGGCCACGAGCAGTACTTC
CASSFSRRPGHEQYF
>-|TRBJ2-5|TRBD1|TRBV19
TGTGCCAGTAGTAGGCCGACAGGGGGGCTACAAGAGACCCAGTACTTC
CASSRPTGGLQETQYF
>-|TRBJ1-2|-|TRBV7-2
TGTGCCAGCAGCTTTGAGGGGAAGGGTGGCTACACCTTC
CASSFEGKGGYTF